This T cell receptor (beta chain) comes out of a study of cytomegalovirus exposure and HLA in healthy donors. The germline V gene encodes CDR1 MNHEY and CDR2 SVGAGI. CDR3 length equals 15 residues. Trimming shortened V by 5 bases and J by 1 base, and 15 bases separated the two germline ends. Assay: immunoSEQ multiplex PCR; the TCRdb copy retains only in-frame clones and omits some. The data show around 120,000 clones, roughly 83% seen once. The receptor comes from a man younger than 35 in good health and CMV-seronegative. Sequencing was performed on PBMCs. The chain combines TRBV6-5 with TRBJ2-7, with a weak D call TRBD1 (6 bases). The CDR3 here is CASSGAGRGSYEQYF. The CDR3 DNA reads TGTGCCAGCAGTGGGGCGGGCAGGGGATCCTACGAGCAGTACTTC.